Following are 14 T cell receptor beta chains from one sample sequenced in a study of OX40 agonist ivuxolimab in advanced cancers. The assay was immunoSEQ multiplex PCR, and TCRdb's table has in-frame clones only and misses some. The top ten clones hold more than 0.25% of a sample with about 89,000 clones, 70% to 90% of them seen once. The input for sequencing was CD4+ or CD8+ T cells sorted from blood, taken in a trial of the OX40 agonist ivuxolimab. These receptors all stem from an adult with an advanced solid tumor such as melanoma, head and neck, liver or kidney cancer.

In this sample, this clone turned up once. The chain joins TRBV5-4 to TRBJ2-5, with 8 bases fitting TRBD2. Germline trimming cut 4 bases from V and 5 bases from J; bases unmatched to any gene: 7. This CDR3 contains 14 residues. Germline CDR1 SGHNT, CDR2 YYREEE (reference sequence). CDR3 in DNA: TGTGCCAGCAGCAGAGGCGGGGGGTTGGAGACCCAGTACTTC. Protein sequence: CASSRGGGLETQYF.

The chain carries TRBV19 and TRBJ1-6; 8 bases map to TRBD1. Germline trimming cut 4 bases from V and 4 bases from J; bases unmatched to any gene: 3. Per the germline V gene, CDR1 is LNHDA and CDR2 is SQIVND (reference sequence). The CDR3 consists of 15 residues. The DNA of the CDR3 is TGTGCCAGTAGTACATACAGGGGGTATAATTCACCCCTCCACTTT. This gives the protein CASSTYRGYNSPLHF.

The chain employs TRBV27 and TRBJ2-7, with TRBD2 matching over 16 bases. The CDR3 loop spans 17 amino acids. The V gene end was trimmed by 5 bases and the J gene end by 1 base; junction bases not matched to a gene: 5. Germline assignment: CDR1 MNHEY and CDR2 SMNVEV (reference sequence). CDR3 sequence: CASSLGLAGGGSYEQYF. CDR3 in DNA: TGTGCCAGCAGTCTGGGACTAGCGGGGGGGGGATCCTACGAGCAGTACTTC.

The chain uses TRBV5-6 and TRBJ2-5; 8 bases are shared with TRBD1. Trimming at V came to 1 base and at J to 4 bases, leaving 3 bases not matched to a gene. Germline values: CDR1 SGHDT, CDR2 YYEEEE. The CDR3 loop spans 14 amino acids. The CDR3: CASSLLQGGETQYF. The CDR3 DNA sequence: TGTGCCAGCAGCTTGTTACAGGGGGGAGAGACCCAGTACTTC.

The genes are TRBV12-5 and TRBJ1-3; D ambiguous. V lost 3 bases, J lost 5 bases, and 11 bases lay in between. Germline assignment: CDR1 LGHNT and CDR2 FRNRAP. The CDR3 extends over 14 amino acids. The CDR3 loop is CASGFGVGRNTIYF. The CDR3 DNA follows: TGTGCTAGTGGTTTCGGGGTGGGCAGAAACACCATATATTTT.

This chain links TRBV5-1 with TRBJ2-7; 12 bases are shared with TRBD2. CDR3 length: 15 amino acids. After removal of 3 bases from V and 4 bases from J, the junction contained 5 bases not matched to a gene. Germline loops: CDR1 SGHRS, CDR2 YFSETQ. The CDR3 bases are TGCGCCAGCAGCTCCCTAGCGGGGGGGTCGTACGAGCAGTACTTC. It is translated as CASSSLAGGSYEQYF.

This clone was seen more than once but under ten times. The genes are TRBV5-1 and TRBJ2-7; 7 nucleotides agree with TRBD1. Germline CDR1 and CDR2: SGHRS and YFSETQ. CDR3 length equals 12 residues. J was trimmed by 6 bases and V by 2 bases; bases with no gene match: 2. CDR3 loop: CASSFAGGEQYF. CDR3 coding DNA: TGCGCCAGCAGCTTTGCAGGGGGCGAGCAGTACTTC.

The rearrangement uses TRBV30 and TRBJ2-3; D is possibly TRBD2 (5 bases). The CDR3 extends over 14 amino acids. Trimming took 0 bases from V and 3 from J, leaving 10 bases between them. From germline, CDR1 is GTSNPN and CDR2 SVGIG (reference sequence). The CDR3 DNA sequence: TGTGCCTGGAGTGTACTAGAAAGTACAGATACGCAGTATTTT. It yields the protein CAWSVLESTDTQYF.

This sequence joins TRBV5-1 and TRBJ1-6; TRBD1 aligns across 7 bases. Germline CDR1 and CDR2: SGHRS and YFSETQ. The V segment lost 2 bases and the J segment 5 bases; nucleotides outside the gene matches: 1. This CDR3 has 14 residues. The CDR3 loop reads CASSFTGDNSPLHF. CDR3 sequence (DNA): TGCGCCAGCAGCTTCACAGGGGATAATTCACCCCTCCACTTT. Full variable domain (outside the CDR3, taken from reference TRBV5-1 and TRBJ1-6): KAGVTQTPRYLIKTRGQQVTLSCSPISGHRSVSWYQQTPGQGLQFLFEYFSETQRNKGNFPGRFSGRQFSNSRSEMNVSTLELGDSALYLCASSFTGDNSPLHFGNGTRLTVT.

The rearrangement uses TRBV5-5 and TRBJ1-1; D ambiguous. CDR1 SGHKS and CDR2 YYEKEE come from the germline V gene (reference sequence). This CDR3 comprises 15 residues. Trimming cost V 4 bases and J 0 bases, with 13 bases left between them. The CDR3 sequence: CASSLTGVMNTEAFF. The CDR3 DNA sequence: TGTGCCAGCAGCCTTACCGGAGTAATGAACACTGAAGCTTTCTTT.

The V gene is TRBV21-1, the J gene TRBJ2-4; TRBD1, the table's D call, was not compared with the DNA. TRBV21-1 is annotated as a pseudogene. The CDR3 runs 19 residues. The CDR3 is CASSNRDRGQKGRENIQYF. The CDR3 DNA reads TGTGCCAGCAGCAACCGGGACAGGGGGCAGAAGGGCCGAGAAAACATTCAGTACTTC.

The gene calls are TRBV7-8 and TRBJ2-3, with TRBD1 as a possible D gene (5 bases). The germline V and J ends were trimmed by 5 bases and 5 bases, with 14 bases remaining between them. There are 14 residues in the CDR3. Per the germline V gene, CDR1 is SGHVS and CDR2 is FQNEAQ. CDR3 residues: CASSLQRRGDTQYF. CDR3 bases: TGTGCCAGCAGCCTACAACGTAGGGGAGATACGCAGTATTTT.

This chain joins TRBV9 and TRBJ1-3; 7 positions match TRBD1. CDR1 and CDR2 (germline): SGDLS, YYNGEE. This CDR3 contains 15 residues. Trimming took 2 bases from V and 4 from J; bases not matched to a gene: 6. The CDR3 sequence is CASSVRDSLGNTIYF. CDR3 nucleotides: TGTGCCAGCAGCGTCCGGGACAGCCTCGGAAACACCATATATTTT.

This clone turned up a few times. The chain carries TRBV19 and TRBJ1-2; 11 bases line up with TRBD1. Trimming cost V 6 bases and J 6 bases; bases outside gene matches: 9. The CDR3 is 15 amino acids. Germline V gene lookup returns CDR1 LNHDA and CDR2 SQIVND (reference sequence). The CDR3 loop reads CASRSGTGGSHGYTF. CDR3 nucleotides: TGTGCCAGTAGGAGCGGGACAGGGGGTAGTCATGGCTACACCTTC. Using reference TRBV19 and TRBJ1-2 for the parts outside the CDR3, the full variable domain is DGGITQSPKYLFRKEGQNVTLSCEQNLNHDAMYWYRQDPGQGLRLIYYSQIVNDFQKGDIAEGYSVSREKKESFPLTVTSAQKNPTAFYLCASRSGTGGSHGYTFGSGTRLTVV.